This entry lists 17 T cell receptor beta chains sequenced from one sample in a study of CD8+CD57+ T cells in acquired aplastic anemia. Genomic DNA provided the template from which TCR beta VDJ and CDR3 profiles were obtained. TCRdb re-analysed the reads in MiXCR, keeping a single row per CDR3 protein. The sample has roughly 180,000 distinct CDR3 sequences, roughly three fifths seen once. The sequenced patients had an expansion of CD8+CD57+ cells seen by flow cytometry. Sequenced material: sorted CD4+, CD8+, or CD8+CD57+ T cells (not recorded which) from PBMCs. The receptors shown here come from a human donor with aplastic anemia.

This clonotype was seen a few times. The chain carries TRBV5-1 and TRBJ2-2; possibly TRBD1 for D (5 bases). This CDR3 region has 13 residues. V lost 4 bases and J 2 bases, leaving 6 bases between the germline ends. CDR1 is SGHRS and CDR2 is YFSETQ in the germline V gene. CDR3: CASSRGNTGELFF. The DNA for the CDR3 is TGCGCCAGCAGCAGGGGCAACACCGGGGAGCTGTTTTTT.

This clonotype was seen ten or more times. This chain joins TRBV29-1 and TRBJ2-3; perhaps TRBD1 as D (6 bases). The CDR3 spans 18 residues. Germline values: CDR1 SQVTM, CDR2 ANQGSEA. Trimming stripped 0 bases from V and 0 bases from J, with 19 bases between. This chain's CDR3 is CSVEEGQGPNFSTDTQYF. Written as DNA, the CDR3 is TGCAGCGTTGAAGAGGGTCAGGGGCCAAACTTTAGCACAGATACGCAGTATTTT.

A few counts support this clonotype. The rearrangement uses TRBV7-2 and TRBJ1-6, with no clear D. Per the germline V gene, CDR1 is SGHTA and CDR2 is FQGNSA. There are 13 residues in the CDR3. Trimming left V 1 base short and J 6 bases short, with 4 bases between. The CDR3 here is CASSLDANSPLHF. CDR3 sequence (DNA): TGTGCCAGCAGCTTAGACGCTAATTCACCCCTCCACTTT. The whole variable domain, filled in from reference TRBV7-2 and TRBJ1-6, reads GAGVSQSPSNKVTEKGKDVELRCDPISGHTALYWYRQSLGQGLEFLIYFQGNSAPDKSGLPSDRFSAERTGGSVSTLTIQRTQQEDSAVYLCASSLDANSPLHFGNGTRLTVT.

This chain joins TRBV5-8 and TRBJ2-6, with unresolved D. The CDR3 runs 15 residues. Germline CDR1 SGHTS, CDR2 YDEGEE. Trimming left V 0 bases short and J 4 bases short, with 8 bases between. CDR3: CASSLVVGGANVLTF. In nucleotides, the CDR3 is TGTGCCAGCAGCTTGGTGGTGGGCGGGGCCAACGTCCTGACTTTC.

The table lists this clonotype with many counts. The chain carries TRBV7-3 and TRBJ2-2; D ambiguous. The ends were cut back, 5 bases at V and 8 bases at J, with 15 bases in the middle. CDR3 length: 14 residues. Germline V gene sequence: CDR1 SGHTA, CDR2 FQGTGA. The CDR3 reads CASSPWLGPGELFF. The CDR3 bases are TGTGCCAGCAGCCCCTGGCTGGGTCCGGGGGAGCTGTTTTTT.

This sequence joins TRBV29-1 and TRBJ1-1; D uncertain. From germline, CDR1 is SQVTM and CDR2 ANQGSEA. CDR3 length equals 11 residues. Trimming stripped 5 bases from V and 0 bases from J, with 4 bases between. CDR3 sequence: CSVLLNTEAFF. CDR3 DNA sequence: TGCAGCGTTTTGCTGAACACTGAAGCTTTCTTT.

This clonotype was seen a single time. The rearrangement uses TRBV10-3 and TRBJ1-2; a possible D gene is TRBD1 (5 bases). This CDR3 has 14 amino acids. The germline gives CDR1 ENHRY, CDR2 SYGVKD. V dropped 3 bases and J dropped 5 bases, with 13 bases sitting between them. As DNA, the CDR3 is TGTGCCATCAGTGAAGGGCGGGGCGAGTATGGCTACACCTTC. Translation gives CAISEGRGEYGYTF.

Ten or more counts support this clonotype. CDR3 in amino acids: CATSEGRVGNQPQHF. CDR3 in DNA: TGTGCCACCAGTGAGGGCAGGGTGGGGAATCAGCCCCAGCATTTT. The chain combines TRBV24-1 with TRBJ1-5; a weak D match, TRBD1 (5 bases). Deletions cut 4 bases from V and 4 bases from J, with 13 bases between. The length of the CDR3 is 15 residues. CDR1 is KGHDR and CDR2 is SFDVKD in the germline V gene.

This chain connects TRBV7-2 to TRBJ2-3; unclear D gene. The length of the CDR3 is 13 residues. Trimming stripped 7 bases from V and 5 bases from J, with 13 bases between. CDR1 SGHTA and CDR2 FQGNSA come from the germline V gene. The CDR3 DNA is TGTGCCAGCACCCTACTTAGTGGAGATACGCAGTATTTT. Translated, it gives CASTLLSGDTQYF.

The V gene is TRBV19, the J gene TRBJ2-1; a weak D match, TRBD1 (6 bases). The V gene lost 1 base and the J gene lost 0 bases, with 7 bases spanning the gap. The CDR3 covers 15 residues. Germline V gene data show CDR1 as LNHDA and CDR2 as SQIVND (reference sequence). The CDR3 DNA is TGTGCCAGTAGTATAGGGACAGCCTCCTACAATGAGCAGTTCTTC. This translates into CASSIGTASYNEQFF.

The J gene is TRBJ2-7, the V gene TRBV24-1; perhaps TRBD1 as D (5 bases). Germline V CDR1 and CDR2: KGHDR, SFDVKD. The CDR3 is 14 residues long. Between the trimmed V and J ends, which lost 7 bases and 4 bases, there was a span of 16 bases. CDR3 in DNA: TGTGCCACCAGCGGAAGGCAGGGTGGGTACGAGCAGTACTTC. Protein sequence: CATSGRQGGYEQYF.

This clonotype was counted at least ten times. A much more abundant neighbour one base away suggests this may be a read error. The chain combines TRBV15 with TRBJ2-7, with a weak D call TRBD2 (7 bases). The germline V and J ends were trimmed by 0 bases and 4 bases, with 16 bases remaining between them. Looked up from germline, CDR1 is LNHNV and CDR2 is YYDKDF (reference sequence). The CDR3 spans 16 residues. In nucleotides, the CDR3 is TGTGCCACCAGCAGAGATGTCGGGGGGCTTGGTTACGAGCAGTACTTC. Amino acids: CATSRDVGGLGYEQYF.

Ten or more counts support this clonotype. CDR3: CASSMTGNEQFF. The DNA for the CDR3 is TGTGCCAGTAGTATGACAGGGAATGAGCAGTTCTTC. V gene TRBV19 combines with J gene TRBJ2-1, with 7 bases identical to TRBD1. The V and J ends lost 3 bases and 7 bases, in that order; junction bases with no gene match: 0. This CDR3 is built from 12 residues. Per germline, CDR1 LNHDA and CDR2 SQIVND (reference sequence).

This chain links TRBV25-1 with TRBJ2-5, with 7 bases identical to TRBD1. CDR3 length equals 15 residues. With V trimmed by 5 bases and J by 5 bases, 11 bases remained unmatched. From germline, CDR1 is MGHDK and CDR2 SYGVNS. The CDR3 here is CASSPDRDQAETQYF. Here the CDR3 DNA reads TGTGCCAGCAGTCCCGACAGGGACCAGGCGGAGACCCAGTACTTC.

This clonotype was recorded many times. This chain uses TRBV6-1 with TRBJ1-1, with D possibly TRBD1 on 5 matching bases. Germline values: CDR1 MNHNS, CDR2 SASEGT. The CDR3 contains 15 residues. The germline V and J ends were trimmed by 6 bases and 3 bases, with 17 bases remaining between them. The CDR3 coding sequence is TGTGCCAGCAGCGACTTCCCGGGACCCGACACTGAAGCTTTCTTT. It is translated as CASSDFPGPDTEAFF.

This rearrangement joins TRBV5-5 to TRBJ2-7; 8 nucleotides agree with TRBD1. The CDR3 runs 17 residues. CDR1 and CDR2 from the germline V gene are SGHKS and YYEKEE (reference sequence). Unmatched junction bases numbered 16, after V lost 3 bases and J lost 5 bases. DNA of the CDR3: TGTGCCAGCAGCTACTATGGGACAGGCCGACCTGGCGACGAGCAGTACTTC. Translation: CASSYYGTGRPGDEQYF. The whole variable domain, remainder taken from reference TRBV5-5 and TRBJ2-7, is DAGVTQSPTHLIKTRGQQVTLRCSPISGHKSVSWYQQVLGQGPQFIFQYYEKEERGRGNFPDRFSARQFPNYSSELNVNALLLGDSALYLCASSYYGTGRPGDEQYFGPGTRLTVT.

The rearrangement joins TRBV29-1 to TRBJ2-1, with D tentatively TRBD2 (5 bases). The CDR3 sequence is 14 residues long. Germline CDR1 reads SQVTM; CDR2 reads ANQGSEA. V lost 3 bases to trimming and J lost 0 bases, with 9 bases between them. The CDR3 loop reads CSVEFGDSYNEQFF. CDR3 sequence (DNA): TGCAGCGTTGAGTTCGGGGACTCCTACAATGAGCAGTTCTTC.